The 29 T cell receptor beta chains listed next were all sequenced from one sample in a study of Graves' ophthalmopathy and Graves' hyperthyroidism. CDR3 regions of TCR beta were amplified from RNA transcripts. The first round was an RT-PCR with HTBI primers, and the second round was a multiplex PCR. TCRdb re-called the multiplex PCR reads through MiXCR, storing one row per CDR3 protein. The repertoire holds more than 300,000 distinct CDR3 sequences, with about 16% as singletons. The source material was peripheral blood. The receptors originated from a woman younger than 35 with stable Graves' hyperthyroidism.

This clonotype was seen repeatedly, ten times or more. This sequence joins TRBV19 and TRBJ2-7, with 13 bases that match TRBD2. The CDR3 is 15 amino acids. V was clipped by 6 bases and J by 2 bases; unmatched bases: 4. Per germline, CDR1 LNHDA and CDR2 SQIVND (reference sequence). CDR3 protein: CASRPGLAGAYEQYF. The CDR3 bases are TGTGCCAGTAGGCCAGGACTAGCGGGGGCCTACGAGCAGTACTTC.

The sample holds many counts of this clonotype. One base away lies a much larger clone, so this may be a sequencing read error. The chain couples TRBV6-2 or TRBV6-3 to TRBJ2-7; no firm D call. Germline V lookup: CDR1 MNHEY, CDR2 SVGEGT. The CDR3 covers 15 residues. V was shortened by 7 bases and J by 8 bases, with 24 bases between the two germline ends. The CDR3 DNA follows: TGTGCCAGCACCCCGAGAGAGAACTCCCTTTACAAGCAGTACTTC. Encoded protein: CASTPRENSLYKQYF.

This clonotype was picked up many times. The chain employs TRBV28 and TRBJ1-1; D might be TRBD1 (5 bases). The CDR3 runs 15 residues. Trimming took off 7 bases at V and 2 bases at J, with 17 bases between the two ends. Germline-derived CDR1 and CDR2 are MDHEN and SYDVKM. The CDR3 DNA sequence: TGTGCCAGCACCTCTCCTGAGCAGGGCAACACTGAAGCTTTCTTT. Amino acids: CASTSPEQGNTEAFF.

The table lists this clonotype with many counts. V gene TRBV11-3 combines with J gene TRBJ2-2; D ambiguous. This CDR3 spans 13 amino acids. Per the germline V gene, CDR1 is SGHNT and CDR2 is YENEEA. The V gene lost 8 bases and the J gene lost 4 bases, with 11 bases spanning the gap. CDR3 bases: TGTGCCAGCTTACAGTGGGGCACCGGGGAGCTGTTTTTT. Residues: CASLQWGTGELFF.

V gene TRBV7-2 combines with J gene TRBJ1-1, with D perhaps TRBD1 (5 bases). This CDR3 contains 15 residues. Trimming stripped 7 bases from V and 2 bases from J, with 17 bases between. Germline-derived CDR1 and CDR2 are SGHTA and FQGNSA. CDR3 nucleotides: TGTGCCAGCACCCTAGGGGTTTTCTCAAACACTGAAGCTTTCTTT. Protein sequence: CASTLGVFSNTEAFF.

This clonotype was observed at least ten times. The rearrangement joins TRBV5-1 to TRBJ2-2; 7 bases are shared with TRBD1. The germline V gene encodes CDR1 SGHRS and CDR2 YFSETQ. The CDR3 sequence is 14 residues long. Trimming cost V 4 bases and J 2 bases; bases outside gene matches: 2. The chain's CDR3 is CASSRDSNTGELFF. The CDR3 coding sequence is TGCGCCAGCAGCCGGGACAGCAACACCGGGGAGCTGTTTTTT.

This clonotype was recorded many times. This chain links TRBV9 with TRBJ1-2, with a possible D match to TRBD1 (5 bases). Germline CDR1 SGDLS, CDR2 YYNGEE. CDR3 length: 14 residues. V was cut by 0 bases and J by 6 bases, with 12 bases left in between. The CDR3 sequence is CASSVGGGTHGYTF. The CDR3 DNA reads as TGTGCCAGCAGCGTAGGGGGCGGGACGCATGGCTACACCTTC.

This clonotype was observed many times. The V and J genes are TRBV19 and TRBJ1-1; D unresolved. V lost 6 bases to trimming and J lost 4 bases, with 15 bases between them. The germline CDR1 and CDR2 sequences are LNHDA and SQIVND (reference sequence). The CDR3 is 14 residues long. CDR3 amino acids: CASSPDGRATEAFF. In nucleotides, the CDR3 is TGTGCCAGTAGCCCAGACGGAAGGGCCACTGAAGCTTTCTTT.

This clonotype was counted at least ten times. V is TRBV6-1 and J is TRBJ1-3, with D hard to call. CDR1 and CDR2 from the germline V gene are MNHNS and SASEGT. V lost 4 bases, J lost 0 bases, and 10 bases lay in between. The CDR3 extends over 15 amino acids. The CDR3 protein is CASSARTTSGNTIYF. Here the CDR3 DNA reads TGTGCCAGCAGTGCACGGACGACCTCTGGAAACACCATATATTTT.

Concerning this clonotype: Since a much larger clone is just one base distant, this may be a read error. V is TRBV12-3 or TRBV12-4 and J is TRBJ1-1, with D tentatively TRBD1 (6 bases). CDR3 length: 12 residues. Here the CDR3 reads CASSSDRPEACF. In DNA form, the CDR3 reads TGTGCCAGCAGCTCCGACAGGCCTGAAGCTTGCTTT.

This clonotype occurred a few times. This chain links TRBV25-1 with TRBJ1-1, with a tentative D call TRBD1 (5 bases). The CDR3 spans 14 residues. CDR1 is MGHDK and CDR2 is SYGVNS in the germline V gene. Trimming removed 4 bases from V and 1 base from J, with 10 bases in between. The CDR3 reads CASSGQTENTEAFF. DNA for the CDR3: TGTGCCAGCAGTGGGCAGACAGAGAACACTGAAGCTTTCTTT.

The rearrangement links TRBV4-1 to TRBJ2-7, with 10 nucleotides matching TRBD1. In germline, CDR1 is MGHRA, CDR2 YSYEKL. With 4 bases clipped from V and 0 bases from J, the junction kept 3 bases outside the gene matches. The CDR3 sequence is 15 residues long. The CDR3 coding sequence is TGCGCCAGCAGCCGAGGGACAGGGGTCTCCTACGAGCAGTACTTC. Translation: CASSRGTGVSYEQYF.

As regards this clonotype: Since a much larger clone is just one base distant, this may be a read error. V usage is TRBV19 and J usage is TRBJ1-5, with 9 bases lining up with TRBD1. The CDR3 is 14 amino acids. Germline assignment: CDR1 LNHDA and CDR2 SQIVND (reference sequence). With 10 bases clipped from V and 6 bases from J, the junction kept 10 bases outside the gene matches. The CDR3 region is CATLDRGFTQPQHF. The CDR3 DNA is TGTGCCACCCTAGACAGGGGGTTTACTCAGCCCCAGCATTTT.

This clonotype was recorded many times. The chain has TRBV20-1 and TRBJ2-6; the D gene is possibly TRBD2 (5 bases). Germline CDR1 DFQATT, CDR2 SNEGSKA (reference sequence). The V end lost 3 bases, the J end lost 3 bases, and 12 bases lay between the germline ends. The CDR3 spans 15 residues. In DNA form, the CDR3 reads TGCAGTGCTAGTGTTCTAGCTAGTGGGGCCAACGTCCTGACTTTC. Its translation is CSASVLASGANVLTF.

This clonotype was seen more than once but under ten times. V and J are TRBV3-1 and TRBJ1-1; a weak D match, TRBD1 (6 bases). Per the germline V gene, CDR1 is LGHDT and CDR2 is YNNKEL (reference sequence). The CDR3 is 13 residues long. Deletions cut 2 bases from V and 6 bases from J, with 10 bases between. In nucleotides, the CDR3 is TGTGCCAGCAGCCAAAGGGGGATGCCTGAAGCTTTCTTT. Translation: CASSQRGMPEAFF.

This clonotype was recorded at least ten times. V is TRBV7-9 and J is TRBJ2-7, with 9 bases fitting TRBD1. V trimming: 6 bases; J trimming: 3 bases; junction bases outside the gene matches: 9. In germline, CDR1 is SEHNR, CDR2 FQNEAQ (reference sequence). The CDR3 loop spans 15 amino acids. This CDR3 reads CASRSPGQGHYEQYF. In nucleotides, the CDR3 is TGTGCCAGCAGATCACCGGGACAGGGTCACTACGAGCAGTACTTC.

The genes are TRBV5-1 and TRBJ1-1; a possible D gene is TRBD1 (5 bases). With 4 bases removed from V and 1 base from J, the gap between germline ends came to 14 bases. Per germline, CDR1 SGHRS and CDR2 YFSETQ. The CDR3 has 15 amino acids. The chain's CDR3 is CASSPLTVTNTEAFF. The CDR3, as DNA: TGCGCCAGCAGCCCATTGACAGTTACGAACACTGAAGCTTTCTTT.

The chain employs TRBV12-3 or TRBV12-4 and TRBJ2-5; 10 nucleotides align to TRBD2. The CDR3 length is 15 residues. The ends lost 6 bases at V and 2 bases at J; junction bases unmatched: 6. In DNA, the CDR3 is TGTGCCAGCAGCTCGTCAGCGGGGGGGCAAGAGACCCAGTACTTC. Translated: CASSSSAGGQETQYF.

This clonotype was seen at least ten times. The J gene is TRBJ1-2, the V gene TRBV24-1, with D unclear. CDR3 length: 16 residues. CDR1 is KGHDR, CDR2 SFDVKD, per germline. The V end lost 0 bases, the J end lost 0 bases, and 10 bases lay between the germline ends. The CDR3 loop is CATSDLPSAPNYGYTF. CDR3 coding DNA: TGTGCCACCAGTGATTTGCCGTCCGCTCCTAACTATGGCTACACCTTC.

This clonotype was observed many times. The rearrangement links TRBV6-2 or TRBV6-3 to TRBJ2-5; 7 positions agree with TRBD1. The CDR3 loop spans 14 amino acids. Germline CDR1 MNHEY, CDR2 SVGEGT. J was trimmed by 5 bases and V by 5 bases; bases with no gene match: 8. This CDR3 reads CASSRPDRMETQYF. The DNA for the CDR3 is TGTGCCAGCAGTCGGCCGGACAGGATGGAGACCCAGTACTTC.

This chain links TRBV5-1 with TRBJ1-2; D is ambiguous. Trimming cost V 7 bases and J 8 bases, with 15 bases left between them. CDR3 length: 12 amino acids. Germline-derived CDR1 and CDR2 are SGHRS and YFSETQ. This chain's CDR3 is CASAPIPGGYTF. Here the CDR3 DNA reads TGCGCCAGCGCACCTATCCCCGGCGGCTACACCTTC. Using reference TRBV5-1 and TRBJ1-2 for the parts outside the CDR3, the full variable domain is KAGVTQTPRYLIKTRGQQVTLSCSPISGHRSVSWYQQTPGQGLQFLFEYFSETQRNKGNFPGRFSGRQFSNSRSEMNVSTLELGDSALYLCASAPIPGGYTFGSGTRLTVV.

This clonotype was detected many times. The rearrangement uses TRBV7-8 and TRBJ2-4; no clear D. In germline, CDR1 is SGHVS, CDR2 FQNEAQ. CDR3 length equals 18 residues. V lost 3 bases and J lost 0, with 18 bases in between. The CDR3 DNA reads as TGTGCCAGCAGCTTGTTAGCATCTGTGGCTCTAGCCAAAAACATTCAGTACTTC. Its translation is CASSLLASVALAKNIQYF.

This clonotype was found a few times. The chain is built from TRBV5-1 and TRBJ2-1; D unresolved. Germline V lookup: CDR1 SGHRS, CDR2 YFSETQ. The V end was cut by 0 bases, the J end by 3 bases, with 4 bases between. The CDR3 has 13 amino acids. The CDR3 DNA sequence: TGCGCCAGCAGCTTGGGAAGCTACAATGAGCAGTTCTTC. Protein sequence: CASSLGSYNEQFF.

Of note for this clonotype: A read error may explain this, as a much larger clone is one base away. This chain joins TRBV5-1 and TRBJ1-1; D unclear. The germline V gene encodes CDR1 SGHRS and CDR2 YFSETQ. The CDR3 length is 15 residues. V was pared by 6 bases and J by 3 bases, with 18 bases between. This chain's CDR3 is CASILRPTSDTEAFF. CDR3 coding DNA: TGCGCCAGCATCCTCCGACCGACTTCGGACACTGAAGCTTTCTTT.

In its sample, this clonotype was seen many times. The gene calls are TRBV5-1 and TRBJ2-4; perhaps TRBD2 as D (6 bases). Trimming took off 4 bases at V and 3 bases at J, with 14 bases between the two ends. Germline CDR1 and CDR2: SGHRS and YFSETQ. The CDR3 has 15 residues. The CDR3 DNA reads TGCGCCAGCAGCCCAAACGGGGGAATCAAAAACATTCAGTACTTC. Translation: CASSPNGGIKNIQYF.

This clonotype appeared a few times. The chain recombines TRBV12-5 with TRBJ2-7; tentatively, D is TRBD2 (6 bases). V gave up 2 bases and J gave up 3 bases, with 20 bases separating them. The CDR3 spans 17 residues. The germline CDR1 and CDR2 sequences are LGHNT and FRNRAP. Here the CDR3 DNA reads TGTGCTAGTGGTTTGTCATTGGGGCGGGGACCGGACTACGAGCAGTACTTC. Translation gives CASGLSLGRGPDYEQYF.

This clonotype was detected ten times or more. CDR3 in amino acids: CASSGTQGKVEQYF. The CDR3, as DNA: TGCGCCAGCAGCGGGACACAGGGGAAGGTCGAGCAGTACTTC. The V and J genes are TRBV5-1 and TRBJ2-7, with TRBD1 matching over 7 bases. V lost 4 bases, J lost 6 bases, and 10 bases stayed unmatched. Germline CDR1 is SGHRS and CDR2 is YFSETQ. The CDR3 consists of 14 residues.

This clonotype has at least ten counts. The chain carries TRBV7-2 and TRBJ1-1; 8 positions match TRBD1. With 1 base clipped from V and 3 bases from J, the junction kept 4 bases outside the gene matches. Germline lookup yields CDR1 SGHTA and CDR2 FQGNSA. The CDR3 contains 15 residues. CDR3 sequence reads: CASSLGGTGDTEAFF. The CDR3 DNA follows: TGTGCCAGCAGCTTAGGGGGGACAGGCGACACTGAAGCTTTCTTT. Drawing the rest from reference TRBV7-2 and TRBJ1-1, the complete variable domain is GAGVSQSPSNKVTEKGKDVELRCDPISGHTALYWYRQSLGQGLEFLIYFQGNSAPDKSGLPSDRFSAERTGGSVSTLTIQRTQQEDSAVYLCASSLGGTGDTEAFFGQGTRLTVV.

The genes are TRBV20-1 and TRBJ2-5; TRBD2 matches 7 bases. The trim removed 5 bases at V and 1 base at J, leaving 4 bases unmatched. The CDR3 loop spans 13 amino acids. Germline CDR1 reads DFQATT; CDR2 reads SNEGSKA (reference sequence). The CDR3 spells CSAEGTTQETQYF. The CDR3 region has the DNA TGCAGTGCTGAAGGGACTACCCAAGAGACCCAGTACTTC.